The 13 T cell receptor beta chains below were found in one sample sequenced in a study of blood T cell repertoires in COVID-19. TCRdb keeps only in-frame clones here, not all; method: immunoSEQ multiplex PCR. The data contain over 100,000 clones, 88% of them singletons. Sample: peripheral blood. All receptors come from a man aged 50-60 years with acute or convalescent COVID-19.

This clone was counted once. The chain carries TRBV2 and TRBJ1-1; a possible D gene is TRBD1 (5 bases). The CDR3 consists of 14 residues. CDR1 and CDR2 from the germline V gene are SNHLY and FYNNEI. Trimming stripped 5 bases from V and 4 bases from J, with 14 bases between. The CDR3 nucleotides read TGTGCCAGCAGTCGGCTGGGGGGGGGCACTGAAGCTTTCTTT. Encoded protein: CASSRLGGGTEAFF.

V and J are TRBV2 and TRBJ2-7; the match to TRBD1 covers 8 bases. Germline trimming cut 7 bases from V and 3 bases from J; bases unmatched to any gene: 5. Germline CDR1 and CDR2: SNHLY and FYNNEI. CDR3 length: 13 residues. This CDR3 reads CASNRDRNYEQYF. The DNA for the CDR3 is TGTGCCAGCAACCGGGACAGGAACTACGAGCAGTACTTC.

The rearrangement links TRBV18 to TRBJ1-1, with 8 bases fitting TRBD1. Germline CDR1 and CDR2: KGHSH and LQKENI. J gave up 8 bases and V 1 base, and 6 bases lay outside the gene matches. The CDR3 is made up of 14 amino acids. This chain's CDR3 is CASSPLQGVEEAFF. The CDR3 nucleotides are TGTGCCAGCTCACCACTACAGGGGGTTGAGGAAGCTTTCTTT.

This chain joins TRBV6-5 and TRBJ1-1; TRBD1 might be the D (5 bases). V was pared by 5 bases and J by 1 base, with 11 bases between. From germline, CDR1 is MNHEY and CDR2 SVGAGI. CDR3 length equals 14 residues. CDR3 amino acids: CASSLLGGNTEAFF. In DNA form, the CDR3 reads TGTGCCAGCAGTCTCCTCGGGGGGAACACTGAAGCTTTCTTT.

The V gene is TRBV14, the J gene TRBJ2-3; TRBD1 is a possible D gene (5 bases). V was shortened by 5 bases and J by 4 bases, with 19 bases between the two germline ends. The germline V gene has CDR1 SGHDN and CDR2 FVKESK. The CDR3 runs 16 residues. CDR3 protein: CASSYQQGNPADTQYF. The CDR3 bases are TGTGCCAGCAGCTACCAGCAGGGAAACCCGGCAGATACGCAGTATTTT.

The rearrangement joins TRBV10-1 to TRBJ2-2; the match to TRBD1 covers 9 bases. The V gene's germline CDR1 is WNHNN and CDR2 SYGVQD (reference sequence). This CDR3 comprises 16 residues. V shed 8 bases and J 7 bases; nucleotides not matched to a gene: 14. The CDR3 DNA sequence: TGCGCCAGCTCTGGTGGGGGACAGGGCACTTTCGGGGAGCTGTTTTTT. This sequence encodes CASSGGGQGTFGELFF.

CDR3 coding DNA: TGTGCCACCAGCAGAGGTGGGGGCGGGAACACTGAAGCTTTCTTT. It encodes CATSRGGGGNTEAFF. The chain couples TRBV15 to TRBJ1-1, with TRBD1 as a possible D gene (6 bases). Trimming shortened V by 1 base and J by 1 base, and 10 bases separated the two germline ends. This CDR3 comprises 15 residues. The germline CDR1 and CDR2 sequences are LNHNV and YYDKDF (reference sequence).

The chain couples TRBV7-9 to TRBJ2-7, with a possible D match to TRBD1 (6 bases). Per germline, CDR1 SEHNR and CDR2 FQNEAQ (reference sequence). V lost 5 bases and J 0 bases, leaving 11 bases between the germline ends. The CDR3 is 14 residues long. The CDR3 is CASSPPDSSYEQYF. The CDR3 region has the DNA TGTGCCAGCAGCCCCCCGGACAGCTCCTACGAGCAGTACTTC.

The chain couples TRBV7-9 to TRBJ2-5; D call uncertain. There are 16 residues in the CDR3. Trimming cost V 1 base and J 4 bases, with 16 bases left between them. Germline V gene lookup returns CDR1 SEHNR and CDR2 FQNEAQ (reference sequence). This CDR3 is CASSLVGLSVTETQYF. The CDR3 coding sequence is TGTGCCAGCAGCTTAGTTGGGCTCTCCGTAACAGAGACCCAGTACTTC.

The chain links TRBV7-9 to TRBJ1-2; no clear D gene. The germline V gene has CDR1 SEHNR and CDR2 FQNEAQ (reference sequence). This CDR3 has 12 residues. V lost 6 bases and J lost 4, with 9 bases in between. In DNA form, the CDR3 reads TGTGCCAGCAGTCTCGAGGGCTATGGCTACACCTTC. Translating gives CASSLEGYGYTF.

This clone was seen a handful of times. This chain joins TRBV18 and TRBJ1-2, with D perhaps matching TRBD1 (6 bases). V was trimmed by 5 bases and J by 0 bases, leaving 19 bases between them. Germline-derived CDR1 and CDR2 are KGHSH and LQKENI. The CDR3 loop spans 17 amino acids. The CDR3 here is CASSSVSLTGSNYGYTF. The CDR3 coding sequence is TGTGCCAGCTCATCCGTAAGCCTCACAGGGTCTAACTATGGCTACACCTTC.

The chain links TRBV11-2 to TRBJ2-7, with 9 bases matching TRBD1. Germline trimming cut 5 bases from V and 2 bases from J; bases unmatched to any gene: 7. The CDR3 length is 15 residues. Per germline, CDR1 SGHAT and CDR2 FQNNGV. Here the CDR3 DNA reads TGTGCCAGCAGCCGACAGGGGGGGATTCCCTACGAGCAGTACTTC. Protein: CASSRQGGIPYEQYF.

This chain links TRBV7-2 with TRBJ2-7, with D tentatively TRBD2 (5 bases). The V and J ends lost 1 base and 7 bases respectively, with 17 bases between them. Germline loops: CDR1 SGHTA, CDR2 FQGNSA. This CDR3 comprises 15 residues. The CDR3 DNA reads as TGTGCCAGCAGCTTAGGTGGTAGCGCATTAGGGGAGCAGTACTTC. Translated, it gives CASSLGGSALGEQYF.